The 21 T cell receptor beta chains listed next were all sequenced from one sample in a study of follicular helper T cells after annual influenza vaccination. As to time point: 2014-2015 season, 7 days after vaccination. Only in-frame clones appear in the TCRdb table, and some are missing; sequencing was by immunoSEQ multiplex PCR. The sample consists of about 9,600 clones, around 81% of them appearing once. The source was CXCR5- memory CD4+ T cells sorted from blood, collected 7 days after influenza vaccination. The receptors originated from an adult who received the influenza vaccine.

CDR3 protein: CASSPGTSSYNEQFF. The CDR3, as DNA: TGTGCCAGCAGCCCTGGCACTAGTTCCTACAATGAGCAGTTCTTC. V gene TRBV11-3 combines with J gene TRBJ2-1, with D perhaps TRBD2 (5 bases). This CDR3 region has 15 residues. V was pared by 5 bases and J by 1 base, with 12 bases between. Per germline, CDR1 SGHNT and CDR2 YENEEA.

This clone was picked up a small number of times. The genes are TRBV2 and TRBJ2-7; the D gene is possibly TRBD1 (5 bases). V was trimmed by 4 bases and J by 0 bases, leaving 13 bases between them. The CDR3 runs 15 residues. In germline, CDR1 is SNHLY, CDR2 FYNNEI. Here the CDR3 DNA reads TGTGCCAGCAGTGTGGACATAAACAGCTCCTACGAGCAGTACTTC. It translates to CASSVDINSSYEQYF. The full variable domain, in which reference TRBV2 and TRBJ2-7 provide the parts outside the CDR3, is EPEVTQTPSHQVTQMGQEVILRCVPISNHLYFYWYRQILGQKVEFLVSFYNNEISEKSEIFDDQFSVERPDGSNFTLKIRSTKLEDSAMYFCASSVDINSSYEQYFGPGTRLTVT.

The V and J genes are TRBV6-1 and TRBJ1-1, with TRBD1 as a possible D gene (6 bases). The V gene lost 8 bases and the J gene lost 4 bases, with 11 bases spanning the gap. From germline, CDR1 is MNHNS and CDR2 SASEGT. This CDR3 is 12 amino acids long. The CDR3 protein is CASGGGLTEAFF. CDR3 bases: TGTGCCAGCGGGGGGGGGCTCACTGAAGCTTTCTTT.

The chain is built from TRBV18 and TRBJ2-3, with D uncertain. Trimming removed 4 bases at V and 2 bases at J, with 10 bases between. CDR3 length: 14 residues. CDR1 and CDR2 from the germline V gene are KGHSH and LQKENI. This CDR3 is CASSLMLNTDTQYF. DNA of the CDR3: TGTGCCAGCTCACTTATGTTAAACACAGATACGCAGTATTTT.

The V gene is TRBV7-2, the J gene TRBJ2-2; D is possibly TRBD2 (5 bases). The CDR3 consists of 14 residues. V lost 11 bases to trimming and J lost 3 bases, with 16 bases between them. CDR1 and CDR2 from the germline V gene are SGHTA and FQGNSA. The CDR3 sequence: CASAAMRDTGELFF. In DNA, the CDR3 is TGTGCCTCTGCGGCCATGAGGGACACCGGGGAGCTGTTTTTT.

The rearrangement joins TRBV7-2 to TRBJ1-2; D unresolved. The CDR3 covers 15 residues. Trimming took off 0 bases at V and 0 bases at J, with 8 bases between the two ends. Germline assignment: CDR1 SGHTA and CDR2 FQGNSA. The CDR3, as DNA: TGTGCCAGCAGCTTAGCCGGACGGCCTAACTATGGCTACACCTTC. Translated: CASSLAGRPNYGYTF.

V gene TRBV5-1 combines with J gene TRBJ1-1, with a possible D match to TRBD1 (5 bases). The CDR3 extends over 13 amino acids. CDR1 SGHRS and CDR2 YFSETQ come from the germline V gene. The ends were cut back, 5 bases at V and 0 bases at J, with 8 bases in the middle. For the CDR3, the DNA is TGCGCCAGCAGGCCGACAGTGAACACTGAAGCTTTCTTT. It translates to CASRPTVNTEAFF. The full variable domain, its missing parts supplied by reference TRBV5-1 and TRBJ1-1, is KAGVTQTPRYLIKTRGQQVTLSCSPISGHRSVSWYQQTPGQGLQFLFEYFSETQRNKGNFPGRFSGRQFSNSRSEMNVSTLELGDSALYLCASRPTVNTEAFFGQGTRLTVV.

V is TRBV7-2 and J is TRBJ1-2; D remains ambiguous. The V end was cut by 2 bases, the J end by 8 bases, with 9 bases between. CDR1 is SGHTA and CDR2 is FQGNSA in the germline V gene. There are 12 residues in the CDR3. The CDR3 reads CASSLNLGGYTF. The CDR3 DNA reads as TGTGCCAGCAGCTTAAACCTTGGAGGCTACACCTTC.

The rearrangement uses TRBV19 and TRBJ1-1; D is unresolved. Per germline, CDR1 LNHDA and CDR2 SQIVND (reference sequence). The CDR3 runs to 12 residues. V was pared by 6 bases and J by 5 bases, with 10 bases between. In DNA form, the CDR3 reads TGTGCCAGTAGAGGGAGTGGGACTGAAGCTTTCTTT. It translates to CASRGSGTEAFF.

This rearrangement joins TRBV30 to TRBJ2-2; no clear D gene. V lost 0 bases and J 3 bases, leaving 8 bases between the germline ends. CDR3 size: 14 residues. Germline V CDR1 and CDR2: GTSNPN, SVGIG (reference sequence). CDR3: CAWSVKVHTGELFF. The CDR3 bases are TGTGCCTGGAGTGTAAAAGTGCACACCGGGGAGCTGTTTTTT. The variable domain in full, completed from reference TRBV30 and TRBJ2-2, reads SQTIHQWPATLVQPVGSPLSLECTVEGTSNPNLYWYRQAAGRGLQLLFYSVGIGQISSEVPQNLSASRPQDRQFILSSKKLLLSDSGFYLCAWSVKVHTGELFFGEGSRLTVL.

This chain uses TRBV19 with TRBJ2-1, with TRBD1 identical over 10 bases. The CDR3 is 14 amino acids. The germline V gene encodes CDR1 LNHDA and CDR2 SQIVND (reference sequence). Germline trimming cut 5 bases from V and 7 bases from J; bases unmatched to any gene: 5. The CDR3 DNA follows: TGTGCCAGTAGTGCGGGACAGGGGTGGAATGAGCAGTTCTTC. It translates to CASSAGQGWNEQFF.

This chain connects TRBV5-6 to TRBJ2-3; maybe TRBD1 (6 bases). The CDR3 sequence is 13 residues long. The ends were cut back, 6 bases at V and 5 bases at J, with 13 bases in the middle. Germline V CDR1 and CDR2: SGHDT, YYEEEE. The CDR3 bases are TGTGCCAGCACGCAGGGGCGGGTAGATACGCAGTATTTT. It encodes CASTQGRVDTQYF.

This chain joins TRBV5-1 and TRBJ1-1; 7 positions match TRBD1. V gave up 0 bases and J gave up 1 base; unmatched junction bases: 9. The length of the CDR3 is 17 residues. CDR1 and CDR2 (germline): SGHRS, YFSETQ. DNA for the CDR3: TGCGCCAGCAGCTTGGGGGACCAGACAGGGCCGAACACTGAAGCTTTCTTT. It codes for CASSLGDQTGPNTEAFF.

The CDR3 loop reads CASSTGGYTQYF. The DNA for the CDR3 is TGTGCCAGCAGTACCGGGGGATATACGCAGTATTTT. The V and J genes are TRBV2 and TRBJ2-3; weak D call: TRBD2 (6 bases). The CDR3 runs 12 residues. In germline, CDR1 is SNHLY, CDR2 FYNNEI. V was shortened by 5 bases and J by 7 bases, with 10 bases between the two germline ends.

The rearrangement links TRBV6-1 to TRBJ2-7; 11 nucleotides line up with TRBD1. With V trimmed by 6 bases and J by 2 bases, 6 bases remained unmatched. This CDR3 is built from 15 residues. Germline lookup yields CDR1 MNHNS and CDR2 SASEGT. The CDR3 here is CASRSGTGGPYEQYF. As DNA, the CDR3 is TGTGCCAGCAGATCCGGGACAGGGGGACCCTACGAGCAGTACTTC.

The V call is TRBV10-3, the J call TRBJ2-2; no reliable D call. V lost 3 bases and J lost 6, with 5 bases in between. Per the germline V gene, CDR1 is ENHRY and CDR2 is SYGVKD. This CDR3 is built from 12 residues. The CDR3: CAISEPPGELFF. The CDR3 DNA sequence: TGTGCCATCAGTGAACCTCCCGGGGAGCTGTTTTTT.

This chain connects TRBV7-3 to TRBJ2-7, with 11 bases that match TRBD1. After removal of 5 bases from V and 2 bases from J, the junction contained 2 bases not matched to a gene. The CDR3 loop spans 14 amino acids. Germline CDR1 and CDR2: SGHTA and FQGTGA. The CDR3 protein is CASSLGQGAYEQYF. The CDR3 coding sequence is TGTGCCAGCAGCCTGGGACAGGGGGCCTACGAGCAGTACTTC.

This clone was recorded once. The chain carries TRBV5-1 and TRBJ1-3; 12 bases match TRBD1. This CDR3 has 18 residues. Germline loops: CDR1 SGHRS, CDR2 YFSETQ. Trimming at V came to 0 bases and at J to 0 bases, leaving 4 bases not matched to a gene. The CDR3 spells CASSLGDRGRYSGNTIYF. DNA for the CDR3: TGCGCCAGCAGCTTGGGGGACAGGGGGCGATACTCTGGAAACACCATATATTTT.

The genes are TRBV18 and TRBJ1-6; weak D call: TRBD1 (6 bases). The germline gives CDR1 KGHSH, CDR2 LQKENI. The V gene lost 3 bases and the J gene lost 6 bases, with 9 bases spanning the gap. This CDR3 has 14 residues. The CDR3 region has the DNA TGTGCCAGCTCACCGGCAGGGGTTAATTCACCCCTCCACTTT. It translates to CASSPAGVNSPLHF.

Only one count was recorded for this clone. This rearrangement joins TRBV15 to TRBJ1-1; D gene uncertain. The CDR3 is 17 residues long. V was pared by 0 bases and J by 0 bases, with 14 bases between. Germline V gene sequence: CDR1 LNHNV, CDR2 YYDKDF (reference sequence). Written as DNA, the CDR3 is TGTGCCACCAGCAGAGATCGGCAGATTAGAATGAACACTGAAGCTTTCTTT. Its protein product is CATSRDRQIRMNTEAFF. The complete variable domain, with remaining parts taken from reference TRBV15 and TRBJ1-1, reads DAMVIQNPRYQVTQFGKPVTLSCSQTLNHNVMYWYQQKSSQAPKLLFHYYDKDFNNEADTPDNFQSRRPNTSFCFLDIRSPGLGDTAMYLCATSRDRQIRMNTEAFFGQGTRLTVV.

On this clone: Other DNA sequences from this sample encode an identical CDR3 as well. This rearrangement joins TRBV4-3 to TRBJ1-5; TRBD1 matches 9 bases. CDR3 size: 18 residues. Trimming at V came to 4 bases and at J to 1 base, leaving 11 bases not matched to a gene. Looked up from germline, CDR1 is LGHNA and CDR2 is YSLEER. The CDR3: CASSPGTGTGMSNQPQHF. CDR3 nucleotide sequence: TGCGCCAGCAGCCCGGGAACCGGGACAGGGATGAGCAATCAGCCCCAGCATTTT.